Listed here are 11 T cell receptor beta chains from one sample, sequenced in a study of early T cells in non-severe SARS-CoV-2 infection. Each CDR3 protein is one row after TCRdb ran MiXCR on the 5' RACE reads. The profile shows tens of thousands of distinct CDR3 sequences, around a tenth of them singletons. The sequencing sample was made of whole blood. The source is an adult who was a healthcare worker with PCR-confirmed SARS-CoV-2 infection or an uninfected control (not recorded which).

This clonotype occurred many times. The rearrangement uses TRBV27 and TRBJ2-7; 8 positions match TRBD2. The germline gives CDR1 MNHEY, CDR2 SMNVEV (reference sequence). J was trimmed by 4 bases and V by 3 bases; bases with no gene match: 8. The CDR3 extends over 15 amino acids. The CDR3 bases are TGTGCCAGCAGTTTCGCGGCGGCTAGCGGGTACGAGCAGTACTTC. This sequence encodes CASSFAAASGYEQYF.

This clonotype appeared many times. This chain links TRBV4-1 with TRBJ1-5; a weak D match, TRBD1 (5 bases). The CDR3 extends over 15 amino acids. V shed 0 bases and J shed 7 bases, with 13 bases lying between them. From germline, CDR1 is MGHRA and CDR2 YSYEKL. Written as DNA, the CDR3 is TGCGCCAGCAGCCAAGATCCGGCAGGGTACCAGCCCCAGCATTTT. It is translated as CASSQDPAGYQPQHF.

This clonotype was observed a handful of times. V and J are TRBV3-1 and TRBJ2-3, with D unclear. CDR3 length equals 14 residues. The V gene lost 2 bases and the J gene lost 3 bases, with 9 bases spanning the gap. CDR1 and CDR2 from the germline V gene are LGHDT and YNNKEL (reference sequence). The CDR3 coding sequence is TGTGCCAGCAGCCAATCGGACGGAACAGATACGCAGTATTTT. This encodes CASSQSDGTDTQYF.

DNA of the CDR3: TGCGCCAGCAGTGGTCGGAACACCGGGGAGCTGTTTTTT. It specifies CASSGRNTGELFF. The chain links TRBV10-1 to TRBJ2-2; D call uncertain. The ends were cut back, 4 bases at V and 1 base at J, with 4 bases in the middle. CDR3 size: 13 residues. In germline, CDR1 is WNHNN, CDR2 SYGVQD (reference sequence).

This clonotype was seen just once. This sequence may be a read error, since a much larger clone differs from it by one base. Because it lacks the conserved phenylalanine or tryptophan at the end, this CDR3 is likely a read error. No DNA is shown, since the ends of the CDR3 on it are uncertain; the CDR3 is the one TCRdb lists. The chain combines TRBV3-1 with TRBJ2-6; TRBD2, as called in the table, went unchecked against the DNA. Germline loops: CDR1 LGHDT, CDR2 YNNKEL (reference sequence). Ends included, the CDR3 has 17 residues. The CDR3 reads CASRHWSGASGANVLIS.

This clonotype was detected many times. The CDR3 loop is CASSQDLQGGRYEQYF. CDR3 coding DNA: TGCGCCAGCAGCCAAGATCTTCAGGGCGGGCGCTACGAGCAGTACTTC. The rearrangement links TRBV4-1 to TRBJ2-7; either TRBD1 or TRBD2 may supply D (5 bases each). This CDR3 contains 16 residues. The germline V and J ends were trimmed by 0 bases and 3 bases, with 15 bases remaining between them. The germline CDR1 and CDR2 sequences are MGHRA and YSYEKL.

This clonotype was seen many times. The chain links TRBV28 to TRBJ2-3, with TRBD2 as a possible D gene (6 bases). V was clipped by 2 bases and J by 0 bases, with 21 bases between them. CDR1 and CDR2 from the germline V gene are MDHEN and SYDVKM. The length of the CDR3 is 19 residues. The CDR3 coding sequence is TGTGCCAGCAGTTTAATCCCCGTTTCGGGAGCGCAGAGCACAGATACGCAGTATTTT. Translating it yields CASSLIPVSGAQSTDTQYF. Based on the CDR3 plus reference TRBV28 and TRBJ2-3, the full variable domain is DVKVTQSSRYLVKRTGEKVFLECVQDMDHENMFWYRQDPGLGLRLIYFSYDVKMKEKGDIPEGYSVSREKKERFSLILESASTNQTSMYLCASSLIPVSGAQSTDTQYFGPGTRLTVL.

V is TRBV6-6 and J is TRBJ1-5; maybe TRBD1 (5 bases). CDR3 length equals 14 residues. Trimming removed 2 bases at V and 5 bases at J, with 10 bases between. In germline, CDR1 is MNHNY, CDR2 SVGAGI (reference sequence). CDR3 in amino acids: CASSYIQVYQPQHF. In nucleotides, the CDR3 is TGTGCCAGCAGTTACATACAGGTCTATCAGCCCCAGCATTTT.

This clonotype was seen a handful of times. CDR3 nucleotide sequence: TGTGCCAGCAGCGGGTCGAGCCGGAACACTGAAGCTTTCTTT. It specifies CASSGSSRNTEAFF. The chain has TRBV7-8 and TRBJ1-1; D not resolved. This CDR3 is built from 14 residues. Germline V lookup: CDR1 SGHVS, CDR2 FQNEAQ. V was shortened by 5 bases and J by 1 base, with 11 bases between the two germline ends.

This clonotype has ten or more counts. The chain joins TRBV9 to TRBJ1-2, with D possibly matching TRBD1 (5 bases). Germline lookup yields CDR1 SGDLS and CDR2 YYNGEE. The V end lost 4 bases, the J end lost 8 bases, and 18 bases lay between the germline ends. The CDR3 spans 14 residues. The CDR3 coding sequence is TGTGCCAGCAGCCCCCCCCAGGGCCGACAGGGCTACACCTTC. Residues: CASSPPQGRQGYTF.

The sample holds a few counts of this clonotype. The CDR3 reads CASSQDLIDTQYF. CDR3 nucleotide sequence: TGCGCCAGCAGCCAAGATTTGATAGATACGCAGTATTTT. The rearrangement joins TRBV4-1 to TRBJ2-3; D ambiguous. Germline values: CDR1 MGHRA, CDR2 YSYEKL. Trimming took off 0 bases at V and 5 bases at J, with 6 bases between the two ends. CDR3 size: 13 residues.